These 6 T cell receptor beta chains share one sample of origin, sequenced in a study of CD8 T cells in Susac syndrome. RNA was extracted with the RNeasy kit, and a quantity of about 0.45 to 1 ug was reverse transcribed using random hexamers. MiXCR, run by TCRdb on the immunoSEQ multiplex PCR reads, gives a single entry per CDR3 protein. Here the sample spans 150,000 or so distinct CDR3 sequences, approximately 95% being singletons. Sequenced: CD4+ T cells from PBMCs. These receptors originate from a human donor with Susac syndrome.

V and J are TRBV5-6 and TRBJ2-5; D might be TRBD1 (6 bases). There are 13 residues in the CDR3. Germline V gene lookup returns CDR1 SGHDT and CDR2 YYEEEE. Trimming removed 5 bases from V and 5 bases from J, with 13 bases in between. This CDR3 is CASSTGFSETQYF. CDR3 DNA sequence: TGTGCCAGCAGTACAGGGTTTTCGGAGACCCAGTACTTC.

This chain links TRBV28 with TRBJ2-3; 11 nucleotides agree with TRBD1. V shed 10 bases, J shed 5 bases, and the junction held 8 bases outside the gene matches. The CDR3 has 14 residues. Germline V CDR1 and CDR2: MDHEN, SYDVKM. CDR3 protein: CAILGTGGGDTQYF. CDR3 sequence (DNA): TGTGCCATCCTCGGGACAGGGGGGGGAGATACGCAGTATTTT.

The rearrangement uses TRBV4-1 and TRBJ1-2; the match to TRBD1 covers 7 bases. Germline assignment: CDR1 MGHRA and CDR2 YSYEKL. CDR3 length equals 16 residues. Trimming took 1 base from V and 5 from J; bases not matched to a gene: 10. The CDR3 region has the DNA TGCGCCAGCAGCCAAGGTCAAGTGGGACAGCCATATGGCTACACCTTC. This sequence encodes CASSQGQVGQPYGYTF.

This clonotype was counted only a few times. The chain carries TRBV5-6 and TRBJ1-5; TRBD1 might be the D (6 bases). The V end lost 4 bases, the J end lost 7 bases, and 9 bases lay between the germline ends. The CDR3 contains 12 residues. The V gene's germline CDR1 is SGHDT and CDR2 YYEEEE. The CDR3 spells CASSRQDQPQHF. The CDR3 DNA reads as TGTGCCAGCAGCCGACAGGACCAGCCCCAGCATTTT.

The chain recombines TRBV11-2 with TRBJ1-2; TRBD1 might be the D (6 bases). Trimming took off 5 bases at V and 7 bases at J, with 17 bases between the two ends. This CDR3 is 14 amino acids long. From germline, CDR1 is SGHAT and CDR2 FQNNGV. The CDR3 here is CASSPRGGSGGYTF. The CDR3 DNA follows: TGTGCCAGCAGCCCTAGGGGGGGCTCGGGTGGCTACACCTTC.

This clonotype was recorded only once. The rearrangement joins TRBV2 to TRBJ2-1; maybe TRBD2 (5 bases). The CDR3 has 13 residues. Trimming pared 8 bases from V and 9 bases from J, leaving 17 bases between. CDR1 is SNHLY, CDR2 FYNNEI, per germline. In DNA form, the CDR3 reads TGTGCCAGCGTCACGAGGGTAGAGGGTGAGCAGTTCTTC. Protein product: CASVTRVEGEQFF.